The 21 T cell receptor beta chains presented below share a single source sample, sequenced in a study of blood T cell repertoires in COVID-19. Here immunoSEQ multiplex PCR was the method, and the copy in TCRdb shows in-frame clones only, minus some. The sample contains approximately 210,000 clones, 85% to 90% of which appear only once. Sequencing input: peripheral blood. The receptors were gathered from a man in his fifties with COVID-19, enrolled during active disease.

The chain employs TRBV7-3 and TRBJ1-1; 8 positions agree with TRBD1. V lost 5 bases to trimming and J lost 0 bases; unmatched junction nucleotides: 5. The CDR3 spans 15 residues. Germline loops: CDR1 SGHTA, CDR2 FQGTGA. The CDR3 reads CASSPGQGLNTEAFF. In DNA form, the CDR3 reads TGTGCCAGCAGCCCAGGACAGGGATTGAACACTGAAGCTTTCTTT.

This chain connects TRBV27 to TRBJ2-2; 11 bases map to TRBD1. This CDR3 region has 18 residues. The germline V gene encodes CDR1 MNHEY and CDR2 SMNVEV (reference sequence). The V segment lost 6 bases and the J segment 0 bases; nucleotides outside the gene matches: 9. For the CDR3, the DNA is TGTGCCAGCAGCCGGGACAGGGGGATTTTGACGAACACCGGGGAGCTGTTTTTT. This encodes CASSRDRGILTNTGELFF.

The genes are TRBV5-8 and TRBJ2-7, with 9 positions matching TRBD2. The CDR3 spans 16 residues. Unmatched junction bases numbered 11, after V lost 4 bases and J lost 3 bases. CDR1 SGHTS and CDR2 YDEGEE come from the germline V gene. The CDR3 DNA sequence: TGTGCCAGCAGCGGGCGTTCGGGGACTAGCTACTACGAGCAGTACTTC. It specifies CASSGRSGTSYYEQYF.

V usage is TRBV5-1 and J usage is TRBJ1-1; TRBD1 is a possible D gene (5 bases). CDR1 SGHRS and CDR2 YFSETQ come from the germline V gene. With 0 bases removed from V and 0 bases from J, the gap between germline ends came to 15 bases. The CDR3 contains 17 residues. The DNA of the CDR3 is TGCGCCAGCAGCTTGGCCCGGGAGGGGATGGTGAACACTGAAGCTTTCTTT. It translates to CASSLAREGMVNTEAFF. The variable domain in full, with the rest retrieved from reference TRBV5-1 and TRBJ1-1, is KAGVTQTPRYLIKTRGQQVTLSCSPISGHRSVSWYQQTPGQGLQFLFEYFSETQRNKGNFPGRFSGRQFSNSRSEMNVSTLELGDSALYLCASSLAREGMVNTEAFFGQGTRLTVV.

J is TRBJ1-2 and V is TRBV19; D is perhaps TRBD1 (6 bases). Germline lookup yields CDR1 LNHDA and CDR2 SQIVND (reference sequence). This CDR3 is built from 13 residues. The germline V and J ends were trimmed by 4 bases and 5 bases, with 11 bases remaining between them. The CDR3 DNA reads TGTGCCAGTAGTACGCGGACAGATTATGGCTACACCTTC. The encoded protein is CASSTRTDYGYTF. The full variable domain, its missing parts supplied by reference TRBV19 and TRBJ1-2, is DGGITQSPKYLFRKEGQNVTLSCEQNLNHDAMYWYRQDPGQGLRLIYYSQIVNDFQKGDIAEGYSVSREKKESFPLTVTSAQKNPTAFYLCASSTRTDYGYTFGSGTRLTVV.

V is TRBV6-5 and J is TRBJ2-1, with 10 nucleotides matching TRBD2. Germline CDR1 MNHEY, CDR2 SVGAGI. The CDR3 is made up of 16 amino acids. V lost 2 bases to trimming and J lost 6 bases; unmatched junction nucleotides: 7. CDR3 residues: CASSYLGSGRSNEQFF. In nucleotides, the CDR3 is TGTGCCAGCAGTTACCTTGGTAGCGGGAGGTCCAATGAGCAGTTCTTC.

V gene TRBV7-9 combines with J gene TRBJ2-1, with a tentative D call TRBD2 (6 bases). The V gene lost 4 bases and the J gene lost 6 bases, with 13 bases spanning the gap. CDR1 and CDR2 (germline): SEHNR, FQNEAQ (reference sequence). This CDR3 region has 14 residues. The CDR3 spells CASSSRDSVNEQFF. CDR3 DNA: TGTGCCAGCAGCTCCCGGGACTCCGTCAATGAGCAGTTCTTC.

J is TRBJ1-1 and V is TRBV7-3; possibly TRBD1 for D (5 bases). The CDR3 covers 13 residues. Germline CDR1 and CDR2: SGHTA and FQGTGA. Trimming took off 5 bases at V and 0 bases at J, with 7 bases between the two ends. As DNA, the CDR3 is TGTGCCAGCAGCGTGGACATGAACACTGAAGCTTTCTTT. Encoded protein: CASSVDMNTEAFF. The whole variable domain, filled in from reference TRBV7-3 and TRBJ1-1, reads GAGVSQTPSNKVTEKGKYVELRCDPISGHTALYWYRQSLGQGPEFLIYFQGTGAADDSGLPNDRFFAVRPEGSVSTLKIQRTERGDSAVYLCASSVDMNTEAFFGQGTRLTVV.

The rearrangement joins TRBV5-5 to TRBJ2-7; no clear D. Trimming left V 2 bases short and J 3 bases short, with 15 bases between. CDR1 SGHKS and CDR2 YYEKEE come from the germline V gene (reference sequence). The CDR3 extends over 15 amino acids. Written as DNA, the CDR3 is TGTGCCAGCAGCTTTAACAGCAACACCCTCTACGAGCAGTACTTC. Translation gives CASSFNSNTLYEQYF.

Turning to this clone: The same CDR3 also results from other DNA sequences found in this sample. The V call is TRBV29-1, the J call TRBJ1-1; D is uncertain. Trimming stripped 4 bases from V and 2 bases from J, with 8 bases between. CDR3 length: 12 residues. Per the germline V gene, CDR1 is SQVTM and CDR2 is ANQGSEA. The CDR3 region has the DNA TGCAGCGTTGTAACAGTAAACACTGAAGCTTTCTTT. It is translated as CSVVTVNTEAFF.

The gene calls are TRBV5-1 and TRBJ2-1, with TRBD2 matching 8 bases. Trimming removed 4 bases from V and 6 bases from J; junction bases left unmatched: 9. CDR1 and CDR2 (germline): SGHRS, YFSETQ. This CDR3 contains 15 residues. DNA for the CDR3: TGCGCCAGCAGCGCCCCGGGAGGGAGGGCCAATGAGCAGTTCTTC. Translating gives CASSAPGGRANEQFF.

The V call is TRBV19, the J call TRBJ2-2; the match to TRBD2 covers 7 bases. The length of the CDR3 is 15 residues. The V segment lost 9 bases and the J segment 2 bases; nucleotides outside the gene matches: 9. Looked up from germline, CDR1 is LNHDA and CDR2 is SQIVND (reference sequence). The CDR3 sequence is CASKTSFDNTGELFF. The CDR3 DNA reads TGTGCCAGCAAGACTAGCTTCGATAACACCGGGGAGCTGTTTTTT.

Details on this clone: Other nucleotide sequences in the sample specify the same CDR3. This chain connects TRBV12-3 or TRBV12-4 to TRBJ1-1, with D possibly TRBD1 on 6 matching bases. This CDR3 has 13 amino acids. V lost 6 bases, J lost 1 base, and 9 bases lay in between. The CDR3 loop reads CASRQTGNTEAFF. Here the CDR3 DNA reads TGTGCCAGCAGACAGACAGGGAACACTGAAGCTTTCTTT.

The CDR3 spells CASSSRGTNQPQHF. CDR3 DNA sequence: TGTGCCAGCAGCTCGCGGGGAACCAATCAGCCCCAGCATTTT. The rearrangement joins TRBV3-1 (or the pseudogene TRBV3-2) to TRBJ1-5, with D uncertain. CDR3 size: 14 residues. In germline, CDR1 is LGHDT, CDR2 YNNKEL (reference sequence). V was shortened by 5 bases and J by 3 bases, with 11 bases between the two germline ends.

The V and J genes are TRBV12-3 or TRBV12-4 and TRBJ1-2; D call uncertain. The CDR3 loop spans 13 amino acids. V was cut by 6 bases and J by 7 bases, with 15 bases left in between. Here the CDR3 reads CASSPGFRGGYTF. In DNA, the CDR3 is TGTGCCAGCAGCCCTGGATTTCGGGGTGGCTACACCTTC.

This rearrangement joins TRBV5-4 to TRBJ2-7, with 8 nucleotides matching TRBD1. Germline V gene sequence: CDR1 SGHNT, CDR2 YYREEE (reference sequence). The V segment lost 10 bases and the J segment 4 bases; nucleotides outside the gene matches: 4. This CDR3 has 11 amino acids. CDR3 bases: TGTGCCTGGACAGGGTTTTACGAGCAGTACTTC. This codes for CAWTGFYEQYF.

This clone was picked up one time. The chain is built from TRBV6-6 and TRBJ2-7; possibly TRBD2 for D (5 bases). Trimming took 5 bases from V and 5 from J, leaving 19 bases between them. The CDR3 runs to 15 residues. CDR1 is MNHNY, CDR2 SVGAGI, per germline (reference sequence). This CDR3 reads CASSDTGRRTHEQYF. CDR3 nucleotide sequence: TGTGCCAGCAGTGATACGGGCAGGAGGACCCACGAGCAGTACTTC.

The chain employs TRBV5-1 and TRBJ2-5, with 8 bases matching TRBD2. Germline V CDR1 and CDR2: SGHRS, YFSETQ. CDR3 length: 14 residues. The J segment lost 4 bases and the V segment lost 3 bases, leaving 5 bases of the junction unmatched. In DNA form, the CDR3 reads TGCGCCAGCAGCTGGCGGGAGGTGGGAGAGACCCAGTACTTC. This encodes CASSWREVGETQYF.

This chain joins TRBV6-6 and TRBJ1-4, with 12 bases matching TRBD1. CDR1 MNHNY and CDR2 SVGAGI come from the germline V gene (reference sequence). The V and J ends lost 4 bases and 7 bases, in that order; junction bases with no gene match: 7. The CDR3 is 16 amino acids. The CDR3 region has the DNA TGTGCCAGCAGTTCCGGGACAGGGGGCAGGAGTGAAAAACTGTTTTTT. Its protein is CASSSGTGGRSEKLFF.

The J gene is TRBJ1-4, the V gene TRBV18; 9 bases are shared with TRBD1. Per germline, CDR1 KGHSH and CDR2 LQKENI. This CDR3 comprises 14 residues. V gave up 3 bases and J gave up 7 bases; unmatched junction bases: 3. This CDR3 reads CASSPGQGGEKLFF. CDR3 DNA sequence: TGTGCCAGCTCACCGGGACAGGGTGGTGAAAAACTGTTTTTT.

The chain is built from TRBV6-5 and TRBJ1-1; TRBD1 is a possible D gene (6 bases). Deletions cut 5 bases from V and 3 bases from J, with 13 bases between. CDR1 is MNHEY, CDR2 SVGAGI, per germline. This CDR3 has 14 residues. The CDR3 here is CASSTTGIYTEAFF. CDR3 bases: TGTGCCAGCAGTACCACAGGGATCTACACTGAAGCTTTCTTT.